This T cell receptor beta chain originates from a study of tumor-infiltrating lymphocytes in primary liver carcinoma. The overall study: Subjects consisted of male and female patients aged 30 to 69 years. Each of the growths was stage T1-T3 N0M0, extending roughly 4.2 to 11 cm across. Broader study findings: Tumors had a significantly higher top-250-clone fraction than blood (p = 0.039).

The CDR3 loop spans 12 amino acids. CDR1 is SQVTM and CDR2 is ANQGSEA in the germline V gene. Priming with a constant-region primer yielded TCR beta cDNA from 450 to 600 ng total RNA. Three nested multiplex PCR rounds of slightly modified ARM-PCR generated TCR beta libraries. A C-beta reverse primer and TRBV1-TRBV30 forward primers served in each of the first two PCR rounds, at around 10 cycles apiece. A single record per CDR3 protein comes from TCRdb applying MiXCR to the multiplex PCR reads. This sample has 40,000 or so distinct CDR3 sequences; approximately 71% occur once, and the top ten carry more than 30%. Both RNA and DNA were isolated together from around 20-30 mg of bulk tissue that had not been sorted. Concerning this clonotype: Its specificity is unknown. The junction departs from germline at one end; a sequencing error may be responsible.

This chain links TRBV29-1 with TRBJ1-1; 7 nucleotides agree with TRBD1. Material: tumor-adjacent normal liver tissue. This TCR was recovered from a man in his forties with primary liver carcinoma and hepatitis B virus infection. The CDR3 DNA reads TGCAGCGTGGGGACAGACATGACCGAAGCATTCTTT. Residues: CSVGTDMTEAFF.